A single sample is the source of the 17 T cell receptor beta chains below, sequenced in a study of CD8 T cells in ankylosing spondylitis. TCRdb reprocessed the 5' RACE reads via MiXCR and lists one record per CDR3 protein. The sample lists some 150,000 distinct CDR3 sequences, roughly an eighth occurring once. The sample consisted of blood, either unsorted or a sorted T cell fraction (not recorded which). The receptor set was obtained from a female donor with ankylosing spondylitis or in good health (not recorded which).

This clonotype occurred many times. The genes are TRBV20-1 and TRBJ1-1, with D maybe TRBD1 (5 bases). CDR3 length: 16 residues. Germline CDR1 and CDR2: DFQATT and SNEGSKA (reference sequence). V lost 6 bases, J lost 11 bases, and 31 bases lay in between. The CDR3 here is CSALRDLLKFGGKAFF. The DNA for the CDR3 is TGCAGTGCCCTTAGGGACTTACTAAAATTCGGGGGAAAGGCTTTCTTT.

This clonotype occurred many times. The chain recombines TRBV5-6 with TRBJ2-1; 8 positions match TRBD1. In germline, CDR1 is SGHDT, CDR2 YYEEEE. This CDR3 is built from 15 residues. J lost 7 bases, V lost 4 bases, and 10 bases had no gene match. CDR3 DNA: TGTGCCAGCAGCCTTAACGGACAGGGTCGGAATGAGCAGTTCTTC. This encodes CASSLNGQGRNEQFF. Full variable domain (missing parts from reference TRBV5-6 and TRBJ2-1): DAGVTQSPTHLIKTRGQQVTLRCSPKSGHDTVSWYQQALGQGPQFIFQYYEEEERQRGNFPDRFSGHQFPNYSSELNVNALLLGDSALYLCASSLNGQGRNEQFFGPGTRLTVL.

This clonotype was counted many times. V is TRBV4-1 and J is TRBJ1-1; 10 bases fit TRBD1. Germline V lookup: CDR1 MGHRA, CDR2 YSYEKL. The CDR3 is 15 amino acids. The trim removed 2 bases at V and 6 bases at J, leaving 6 bases unmatched. CDR3 coding DNA: TGCGCCAGCAGCCAAACGGGACAGGGGCCTTCTGAAGCTTTCTTT. The encoded protein is CASSQTGQGPSEAFF.

This clonotype was found many times. The chain combines TRBV7-9 with TRBJ1-1; no definite D call. CDR1 is SEHNR, CDR2 FQNEAQ, per germline (reference sequence). The CDR3 is made up of 12 amino acids. V dropped 1 base and J dropped 5 bases, with 5 bases sitting between them. The CDR3 DNA follows: TGTGCCAGCAGCTTAGGGAGGACTGAAGCTTTCTTT. This translates into CASSLGRTEAFF.

This clonotype appeared many times. This chain joins TRBV6-1 and TRBJ2-6; no definite D call. The CDR3 has 17 residues. With 5 bases removed from V and 0 bases from J, the gap between germline ends came to 14 bases. Germline CDR1 MNHNS, CDR2 SASEGT. CDR3 sequence reads: CASSQRVPLSGANVLTF. The CDR3 DNA reads TGTGCCAGCAGTCAAAGGGTCCCCCTCTCTGGGGCCAACGTCCTGACTTTC.

This clonotype showed up many times. This chain connects TRBV6-1 to TRBJ2-7, with 8 bases fitting TRBD2. The CDR3 runs to 14 residues. Unmatched junction bases numbered 7, after V lost 6 bases and J lost 3 bases. CDR1 and CDR2 (germline): MNHNS, SASEGT. The DNA of the CDR3 is TGTGCCAGCAGCCGGGTTAGCGGGGACTACGAGCAGTACTTC. Its translation is CASSRVSGDYEQYF.

This clonotype was observed many times. The V and J genes are TRBV5-1 and TRBJ1-4; a weak D match, TRBD1 (6 bases). V was trimmed by 0 bases and J by 8 bases, leaving 11 bases between them. The germline CDR1 and CDR2 sequences are SGHRS and YFSETQ. The CDR3 contains 14 residues. CDR3 amino acids: CASSLEQGGEKLFF. The CDR3 coding sequence is TGCGCCAGCAGCTTGGAACAGGGAGGCGAAAAACTGTTTTTT.

The table lists this clonotype with many counts. The chain has TRBV20-1 and TRBJ2-1; unclear D gene. The V end lost 6 bases, the J end lost 4 bases, and 10 bases lay between the germline ends. Germline-derived CDR1 and CDR2 are DFQATT and SNEGSKA (reference sequence). CDR3 length: 12 amino acids. The CDR3 sequence: CSAPRLYNEQFF. The CDR3 DNA reads TGCAGTGCCCCGCGGTTATACAATGAGCAGTTCTTC.

Ten or more counts support this clonotype. In DNA form, the CDR3 reads TGTGCCAGCAGTTCTGGACTAGCGGAGCACAAGGTGGGCGAGCAGTACTTC. Protein: CASSSGLAEHKVGEQYF. The gene calls are TRBV6-5 and TRBJ2-7; 10 bases align to TRBD2. The junction had 15 bases not matched to a gene; V was cut back by 4 bases and J by 6 bases. The CDR3 runs 17 residues. Germline V gene lookup returns CDR1 MNHEY and CDR2 SVGAGI.

This clonotype has ten or more counts. The rearrangement uses TRBV12-3 or TRBV12-4 and TRBJ2-4; D unresolved. V was cut by 6 bases and J by 6 bases, with 9 bases left in between. This CDR3 contains 12 residues. The CDR3 protein is CASSKTANIQYF. CDR3 DNA: TGTGCCAGCAGCAAGACCGCAAACATTCAGTACTTC.

This clonotype was observed at least ten times. The chain recombines TRBV5-1 with TRBJ2-1; 8 bases line up with TRBD2. The trim removed 0 bases at V and 4 bases at J, leaving 9 bases unmatched. CDR3 length equals 17 residues. Germline CDR1 and CDR2: SGHRS and YFSETQ. CDR3 protein: CASSLAPAGARYNEQFF. CDR3 sequence (DNA): TGCGCCAGCAGCTTGGCACCAGCGGGAGCGAGATACAATGAGCAGTTCTTC.

Points on this clonotype: A much larger clone is a single base away; this may be a read error. The chain couples TRBV27 to TRBJ2-7, with TRBD2 as a possible D gene (5 bases). The CDR3 extends over 13 amino acids. V lost 7 bases to trimming and J lost 0 bases, with 10 bases between them. The germline CDR1 and CDR2 sequences are MNHEY and SMNVEV (reference sequence). The CDR3 sequence: CASIFGSSYEQYF. In DNA, the CDR3 is TGTGCCAGCATTTTTGGGAGCTCCTACGAGCAGTACTTC.

This clonotype was found a few times. This rearrangement joins TRBV10-1 to TRBJ2-3; TRBD2 aligns across 8 bases. Germline CDR1 and CDR2: WNHNN and SYGVQD (reference sequence). There are 14 residues in the CDR3. V dropped 3 bases and J dropped 5; count of bases not matched to a gene: 4. This chain's CDR3 is CASSDSGGQDTQYF. CDR3 DNA sequence: TGCGCCAGCAGTGATTCGGGGGGGCAAGATACGCAGTATTTT.

In this sample, this clonotype turned up many times. This chain connects TRBV20-1 to TRBJ2-2; 8 bases are shared with TRBD2. CDR3 length: 13 residues. V gave up 3 bases and J gave up 6 bases; unmatched junction bases: 3. Germline V gene sequence: CDR1 DFQATT, CDR2 SNEGSKA (reference sequence). The CDR3 DNA reads TGCAGTGCTAGCGGGGGGGCCGCCGGGGAGCTGTTTTTT. The encoded protein is CSASGGAAGELFF.

With respect to this clonotype: This CDR3 is missing its conserved last phenylalanine or tryptophan, likely due to a read error. The chain has TRBV7-2 and TRBJ2-1; 7 positions agree with TRBD2. Germline V CDR1 and CDR2: SGHTA, FQGNSA. J was trimmed by 8 bases and V by 2 bases; bases with no gene match: 12. The CDR3 covers 16 residues. The CDR3 DNA reads as TGTGCCAGCAGCTTAAGGGTGGCGGGAGATACGGATGAGCAGTTCTGC. Amino acids: CASSLRVAGDTDEQFC.

The J gene is TRBJ2-3, the V gene TRBV5-4, with 8 bases lining up with TRBD2. Germline CDR1 and CDR2: SGHNT and YYREEE (reference sequence). With 0 bases clipped from V and 2 bases from J, the junction kept 5 bases outside the gene matches. This CDR3 region has 16 residues. CDR3 amino acids: CASSLGGGLATDTQYF. In DNA, the CDR3 is TGTGCCAGCAGCTTGGGAGGTGGACTAGCCACAGATACGCAGTATTTT.

This clonotype showed up many times. V is TRBV28 and J is TRBJ1-1; D is unclear. The germline V gene encodes CDR1 MDHEN and CDR2 SYDVKM. The CDR3 spans 13 residues. Trimming shortened V by 9 bases and J by 10 bases, and 21 bases separated the two germline ends. CDR3 sequence reads: CASADNPPVRAFF. CDR3 in DNA: TGTGCCAGTGCCGATAACCCTCCCGTACGAGCTTTCTTT.